These 2 T cell receptor delta chains came from one sample sequenced in a study of γδ T cells in repeated Plasmodium falciparum infection. TCRdb processed the multiplex PCR reads again with the CATT caller. The sample has 85,000 to 100,000 delta-chain clones, roughly 0.9% seen once. Flow sorting of PBMC yielded separate Vgamma9/Vdelta2+ and Vdelta2-negative gammadelta T cell populations for bulk repertoire analysis. Sequenced: gamma-delta T cells from blood. Receptors originate from a pool of human donors (malaria-infected and uninfected, not separated).

As for this clone: A read error is likely here: a far larger clone is one base away. Additional DNA sequences in this sample encode the identical CDR3. The gene calls are TRDV2 and TRDJ1, with 8 bases lining up with TRDD3. This CDR3 contains 16 residues. Germline-derived CDR1 and CDR2 are GEAIGNYY and EKD. In DNA form, the CDR3 reads TGTGCCTGTGACCTCCTCGCTGGGGGAAACCACGATAAACTCATTTTT. This translates into CACDLLAGGNHDKLIF.

This clone was found a few times. The sample holds other DNA sequences that translate to the same CDR3. The rearrangement uses TRDV1 and TRDJ1, with D possibly matching TRDD3 (6 bases). TCRdb records no J gene; here it was assigned by comparing the DNA to germline. This CDR3 has 19 residues. Trimming took 0 bases from V and 1 from J, leaving 21 bases between them. The germline V gene has CDR1 TSWWSYY and CDR2 QGS. The CDR3 region is CALGELVPGRGSCTDKLIF. The CDR3 DNA reads as TGTGCTCTTGGGGAACTAGTCCCTGGAAGGGGATCTTGCACCGATAAACTCATCTTT.